The source of this T cell receptor beta chain is a study of cytomegalovirus exposure and HLA in healthy donors. The PCR contained 60 Vbeta and 13 Jbeta primers. Sequencing was performed with immunoSEQ multiplex PCR; in TCRdb, only in-frame clones are kept and a portion is missing. The table includes about 220,000 clones, around 80% detected once. V lost 2 bases to trimming and J lost 10 bases; unmatched junction nucleotides: 7. Germline-derived CDR1 and CDR2 are SNHLY and FYNNEI. CDR3 length: 13 amino acids. The sample consisted of PBMCs. The J gene is TRBJ1-1, the V gene TRBV2; 7 nucleotides line up with TRBD1. The TCR sequence derives from a man aged 18 to 29 in good health and CMV-seronegative. This CDR3 is CASSERQGMSAFF. DNA for the CDR3: TGTGCCAGCAGTGAAAGACAGGGAATGTCAGCTTTCTTT.